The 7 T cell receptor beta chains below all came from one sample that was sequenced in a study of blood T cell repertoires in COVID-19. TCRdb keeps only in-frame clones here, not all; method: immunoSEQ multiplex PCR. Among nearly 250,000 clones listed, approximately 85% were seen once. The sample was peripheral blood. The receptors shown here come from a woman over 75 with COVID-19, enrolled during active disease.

In DNA, the CDR3 is TGCGCCAGCAGAGCGGGTGGGCAGTCCACTAACCCTACGGATGAGCAGTTCTTC. Translated: CASRAGGQSTNPTDEQFF. J is TRBJ2-1 and V is TRBV10-2, with D tentatively TRBD2 (6 bases). Germline CDR1 reads WSHSY; CDR2 reads SAAADI. The V and J ends lost 6 bases and 8 bases respectively, with 29 bases between them. The CDR3 has 18 residues.

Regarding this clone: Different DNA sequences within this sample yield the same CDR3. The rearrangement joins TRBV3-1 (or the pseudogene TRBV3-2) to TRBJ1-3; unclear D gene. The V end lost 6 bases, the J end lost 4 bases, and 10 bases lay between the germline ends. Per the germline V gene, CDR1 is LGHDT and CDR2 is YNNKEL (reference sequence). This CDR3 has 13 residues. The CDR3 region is CASSPHGGNTIYF. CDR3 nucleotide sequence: TGTGCCAGCAGTCCTCACGGGGGAAACACCATATATTTT.

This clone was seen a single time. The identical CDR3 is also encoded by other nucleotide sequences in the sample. This chain's CDR3 is CASRRTDQETQYF. CDR3 DNA sequence: TGCGCCAGCCGCCGGACAGATCAAGAGACCCAGTACTTC. The chain has TRBV5-1 and TRBJ2-5; D is possibly TRBD1 (6 bases). Germline CDR1 and CDR2: SGHRS and YFSETQ. The V and J ends lost 7 bases and 2 bases respectively, with 12 bases between them. The CDR3 totals 13 residues.

CDR3: CASSQGYPSPGQEYSNQPQHF. The CDR3, as DNA: TGTGCCAGCAGCCAAGGTTACCCAAGTCCGGGACAAGAGTATAGCAATCAGCCCCAGCATTTT. This chain uses TRBV3-1 (or the pseudogene TRBV3-2) with TRBJ1-5, with D tentatively TRBD1 (6 bases). CDR1 and CDR2 (germline): LGHDT, YNNKEL (reference sequence). The CDR3 runs 21 residues. Between the trimmed V and J ends, which lost 1 base and 0 bases, there was a span of 25 bases.

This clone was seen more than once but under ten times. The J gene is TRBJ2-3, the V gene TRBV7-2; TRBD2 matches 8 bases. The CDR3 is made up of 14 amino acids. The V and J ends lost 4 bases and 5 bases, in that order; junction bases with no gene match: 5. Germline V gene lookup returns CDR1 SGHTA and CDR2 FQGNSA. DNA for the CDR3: TGTGCCAGCAGCTCCCGGGAGGGGATAGATACGCAGTATTTT. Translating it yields CASSSREGIDTQYF.

The CDR3 here is CAISPQGPMNTEAFF. The CDR3 DNA reads TGTGCCATCAGTCCACAGGGACCGATGAACACTGAAGCTTTCTTT. V gene TRBV10-3 combines with J gene TRBJ1-1, with a possible D match to TRBD1 (6 bases). Per the germline V gene, CDR1 is ENHRY and CDR2 is SYGVKD. V was clipped by 5 bases and J by 0 bases, with 13 bases between them. CDR3 size: 15 residues.

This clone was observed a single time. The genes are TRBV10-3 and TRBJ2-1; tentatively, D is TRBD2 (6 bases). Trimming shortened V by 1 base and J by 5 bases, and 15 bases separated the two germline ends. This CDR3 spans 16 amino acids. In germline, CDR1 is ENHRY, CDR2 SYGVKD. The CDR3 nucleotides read TGTGCCATCAGTGAGTGGGGCGGGACTTACAACAATGAGCAGTTCTTC. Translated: CAISEWGGTYNNEQFF.